This is a list of T cell receptor beta chains from one sample in a study of blood T cell repertoires in COVID-19. The repertoire was sequenced with immunoSEQ multiplex PCR; TCRdb's copy has only in-frame clones and lacks some. The sample carries over 75,000 clones, roughly 88% recorded once. Sequenced sample: peripheral blood. The receptors were gathered from a human donor with active COVID-19. The donor label of this sample is uncertain. Each CDR3 is given with its conserved first and last residue. The order of the fields is V gene, J gene, D gene, clone size, CDR3 protein, CDR3 DNA. D genes are given only for firm matches. Not all rows give a size; the values are once, few, many and, for expanded clones, a class.

v_call: TRBV6-6
j_call: TRBJ2-5
d_call: TRBD2
clone_size: .
cdr3_aa: CASSLPPAAGGMETQYF
cdr3_nt: TGTGCCAGCAGTCTACCTCCTGCGGCGGGGGGCATGGAGACCCAGTACTTC

v_call: TRBV7-9
j_call: TRBJ1-5
d_call: .
clone_size: .
cdr3_aa: CASSPDGTINQPQHF
cdr3_nt: TGTGCCAGCAGCCCCGACGGGACAATAAATCAGCCCCAGCATTTT

v_call: TRBV11-1
j_call: TRBJ2-4
d_call: .
clone_size: .
cdr3_aa: CASSRGHKLAKNIQYF
cdr3_nt: TGTGCCAGCAGCCGGGGACATAAGTTAGCCAAAAACATTCAGTACTTC

v_call: TRBV6-5
j_call: TRBJ2-1
d_call: TRBD2
clone_size: .
cdr3_aa: CASSYTGTRSDEQFF
cdr3_nt: TGTGCCAGCAGTTACACCGGGACTAGGAGCGATGAGCAGTTCTTC

v_call: TRBV6-5
j_call: TRBJ2-7
d_call: TRBD1
clone_size: .
cdr3_aa: CASRYWTGAPYEQYF
cdr3_nt: TGTGCCAGCAGGTACTGGACAGGGGCCCCCTACGAGCAGTACTTC

v_call: TRBV3-1/TRBV3-2
j_call: TRBJ2-5
d_call: .
clone_size: .
cdr3_aa: CASSQGLQETQYF
cdr3_nt: TGTGCCAGCAGCCAAGGGCTCCAAGAGACCCAGTACTTC

v_call: TRBV12-3/TRBV12-4
j_call: TRBJ2-7
d_call: .
clone_size: few
cdr3_aa: CASSPPGFFPQYF
cdr3_nt: TGTGCCAGCAGTCCCCCGGGGTTCTTCCCCCAGTACTTC

v_call: TRBV7-2
j_call: TRBJ2-7
d_call: TRBD2
clone_size: .
cdr3_aa: CASSPRLAGAYEQYF
cdr3_nt: TGTGCCAGCAGCCCAAGACTAGCGGGGGCCTACGAGCAGTACTTC

v_call: TRBV11-3
j_call: TRBJ2-5
d_call: .
clone_size: .
cdr3_aa: CASSLYGLETQYF
cdr3_nt: TGTGCCAGCAGTCTGTACGGTTTAGAGACCCAGTACTTC

v_call: TRBV7-9
j_call: TRBJ2-5
d_call: TRBD2
clone_size: .
cdr3_aa: CASSLGGGAQTQYF
cdr3_nt: TGTGCCAGCAGCTTAGGCGGGGGGGCCCAGACCCAGTACTTC

v_call: TRBV20-1
j_call: TRBJ1-3
d_call: TRBD1
clone_size: .
cdr3_aa: CSASGDRGRTGNTIYF
cdr3_nt: TGCAGTGCTAGTGGGGACAGGGGGCGGACTGGAAACACCATATATTTT

v_call: TRBV27
j_call: TRBJ2-1
d_call: TRBD2
clone_size: .
cdr3_aa: CASSSPSRRGGRDEQFF
cdr3_nt: TGTGCCAGCAGTTCCCCTTCCCGCCGGGGGGGCCGGGATGAGCAGTTCTTC

v_call: TRBV6-1
j_call: TRBJ1-2
d_call: TRBD1
clone_size: .
cdr3_aa: CASSEIAQGVNYGYTF
cdr3_nt: TGTGCCAGCAGTGAAATTGCACAGGGGGTTAACTATGGCTACACCTTC

v_call: TRBV12-5
j_call: TRBJ2-7
d_call: TRBD2
clone_size: .
cdr3_aa: CASALTSGVSEQYF
cdr3_nt: TGTGCTAGTGCCCTGACTAGCGGGGTTAGCGAGCAGTACTTC

v_call: TRBV11-3
j_call: TRBJ2-5
d_call: TRBD1
clone_size: .
cdr3_aa: CASSSGQGPGEEETQYF
cdr3_nt: TGTGCCAGCAGCTCTGGACAGGGCCCTGGAGAGGAAGAGACCCAGTACTTC

v_call: TRBV29-1
j_call: TRBJ2-7
d_call: TRBD1
clone_size: few
cdr3_aa: CSVVDRRYEQYF
cdr3_nt: TGCAGCGTTGTGGACAGGCGCTACGAGCAGTACTTC

v_call: TRBV19
j_call: TRBJ1-6
d_call: TRBD1
clone_size: once
cdr3_aa: CASTPGGNSPLHF
cdr3_nt: TGTGCCAGTACCCCAGGGGGGAATTCACCCCTCCACTTT

v_call: TRBV4-3
j_call: TRBJ1-1
d_call: TRBD1
clone_size: .
cdr3_aa: CASSQEGQTNTEAFF
cdr3_nt: TGCGCCAGCAGCCAAGAGGGACAGACGAACACTGAAGCTTTCTTT

v_call: TRBV28
j_call: TRBJ1-6
d_call: .
clone_size: .
cdr3_aa: CASSLPDRTKETNSPLHF
cdr3_nt: TGTGCCAGCAGTTTACCCGACAGGACAAAAGAAACTAATTCACCCCTCCACTTT

v_call: TRBV4-1
j_call: TRBJ1-3
d_call: .
clone_size: .
cdr3_aa: CASSQSTVSGNTIYF
cdr3_nt: TGCGCCAGCAGCCAGTCTACGGTCTCTGGAAACACCATATATTTT

v_call: TRBV5-5
j_call: TRBJ1-6
d_call: .
clone_size: .
cdr3_aa: CASSFSQGQSSYNSPLHF
cdr3_nt: TGTGCCAGCAGCTTCAGTCAGGGGCAGAGCTCCTATAATTCACCCCTCCACTTT

v_call: TRBV7-6
j_call: TRBJ2-1
d_call: TRBD1
clone_size: .
cdr3_aa: CASSLDRVKFNEQFF
cdr3_nt: TGTGCCAGCAGCCTAGACAGGGTTAAGTTCAATGAGCAGTTCTTC

v_call: TRBV27
j_call: TRBJ1-5
d_call: TRBD1
clone_size: .
cdr3_aa: CASGAGQGAQGQPQHF
cdr3_nt: TGTGCCAGCGGGGCGGGACAGGGGGCTCAGGGGCAGCCCCAGCATTTT

v_call: TRBV6-5
j_call: TRBJ1-2
d_call: TRBD1
clone_size: .
cdr3_aa: CASSPGTGANYGYTF
cdr3_nt: TGTGCCAGCAGTCCCGGGACAGGGGCAAACTATGGCTACACCTTC

v_call: TRBV19
j_call: TRBJ2-1
d_call: TRBD1
clone_size: .
cdr3_aa: CASSKRTGGSKDNEQFF
cdr3_nt: TGTGCCAGTAGTAAACGGACAGGAGGTTCCAAAGACAATGAGCAGTTCTTC

v_call: TRBV2
j_call: TRBJ2-5
d_call: TRBD1
clone_size: .
cdr3_aa: CASRRGQGVQETQYF
cdr3_nt: TGTGCCAGCAGAAGGGGACAGGGGGTCCAAGAGACCCAGTACTTC